The rows below give T cell receptor beta chains drawn from one sample of a study of Graves' ophthalmopathy and Graves' hyperthyroidism. A single record per CDR3 protein comes from TCRdb applying MiXCR to the multiplex PCR reads. The table lists approximately 210,000 distinct CDR3 sequences, over 25% of them singletons. Sequenced sample: peripheral blood. These receptors were taken from a man aged 45 to 65 with Graves' ophthalmopathy. Both conserved end residues are part of each CDR3. Part of the rows lack a size; the others show once, few, many or a class for expanded clones.

size: many
V: TRBV5-5
J: TRBJ2-7
CDR3: CASSSRTGNYEQYF

size: many
V: TRBV29-1
J: TRBJ2-7
CDR3: CSVGDGYEQYF

size: many
V: TRBV2
J: TRBJ2-7
CDR3: CASKNGVEQYF

size: many
V: TRBV28
J: TRBJ2-7
CDR3: CASRPWGEASYGQYF

size: many
V: TRBV24-1
J: TRBJ2-5
CDR3: CATSDPLQGALGETQYF

size: many
V: TRBV28
J: TRBJ1-5
CDR3: CASRQGTGPYSNQPQHF

size: .
V: TRBV29-1
J: TRBJ1-2
CDR3: CSVGTGRGYTF

size: .
V: TRBV28
J: TRBJ2-7
CDR3: CASSRTGGAPMEQYF

size: many
V: TRBV7-9
J: TRBJ2-7
CDR3: CASSSQPGLAGGPLYEQYF

size: many
V: TRBV6-5
J: TRBJ1-2
CDR3: CASRLSTGDYGYTF

size: .
V: TRBV15
J: TRBJ2-5
CDR3: CATSNGASRETQYF

size: many
V: TRBV28
J: TRBJ2-5
CDR3: CASSVRLAGEETQYF

size: many
V: TRBV19
J: TRBJ2-7
CDR3: CASSFAGQAFYEQYF

size: .
V: TRBV28
J: TRBJ2-7
CDR3: CASSSSLKWREGVYEQYF

size: .
V: TRBV12-3/TRBV12-4
J: TRBJ2-7
CDR3: CASSFGHAGEQYF

size: few
V: TRBV2
J: TRBJ2-7
CDR3: CASKQEPYEQYF

size: many
V: TRBV20-1
J: TRBJ2-5
CDR3: CSAREDGQGRGETQYF

size: few
V: TRBV6-5
J: TRBJ2-7
CDR3: CASSYIPGAGAAEQYF

size: many
V: TRBV7-9
J: TRBJ2-2
CDR3: CASSDHNTGELFF

size: many
V: TRBV12-3/TRBV12-4
J: TRBJ1-1
CDR3: CASTPSRNTEAFF

size: many
V: TRBV4-2
J: TRBJ2-2
CDR3: CASSQDKHTGELFF

size: .
V: TRBV12-3/TRBV12-4
J: TRBJ1-1
CDR3: CASNSGENTEAFF

size: .
V: TRBV11-2
J: TRBJ1-6
CDR3: CASSPRQQDNNSPLHF

size: many
V: TRBV24-1
J: TRBJ2-2
CDR3: CATSGGLAGNTGELFF

size: many
V: TRBV28
J: TRBJ1-1
CDR3: CASTPGGMNTEAFF

size: many
V: TRBV20-1
J: TRBJ2-7
CDR3: CSANEEWSSYEQYF

size: .
V: TRBV28
J: TRBJ1-6
CDR3: CASSWARDLPSLHF

size: many
V: TRBV7-6
J: TRBJ2-2
CDR3: CASETGLRPGELFF

size: .
V: TRBV7-2
J: TRBJ2-5
CDR3: CASSLAGLPYQETQYF

size: once
V: TRBV11-2
J: TRBJ2-7
CDR3: CASRLRTGNVEQYF

size: many
V: TRBV27
J: TRBJ2-7
CDR3: CASRHAGTGTYEQYF